One and the same sample provided the 9 T cell receptor beta chains below, sequenced in a study of blood T cell repertoires in COVID-19. Measured with immunoSEQ multiplex PCR; TCRdb has only the in-frame clones, and not every one. The sample has about 410,000 clones, approximately 89% seen once. The sequenced sample consisted of peripheral blood. All receptors derive from a woman aged 40 to 55 with COVID-19, enrolled during active disease.

The chain's CDR3 is CASSLGQNTEAFF. CDR3 bases: TGTGCCAGCAGCTTGGGACAGAACACTGAAGCTTTCTTT. The V and J genes are TRBV14 and TRBJ1-1; D possibly corresponds to TRBD1 (6 bases). The germline V gene encodes CDR1 SGHDN and CDR2 FVKESK. This CDR3 spans 13 amino acids. V was pared by 5 bases and J by 1 base, with 8 bases between. Variable domain in full (rest from reference TRBV14 and TRBJ1-1): EAGVTQFPSHSVIEKGQTVTLRCDPISGHDNLYWYRRVMGKEIKFLLHFVKESKQDESGMPNNRFLAERTGGTYSTLKVQPAELEDSGVYFCASSLGQNTEAFFGQGTRLTVV.

The gene calls are TRBV6-6 and TRBJ2-7, with TRBD2 matching over 14 bases. V lost 5 bases and J lost 5; bases outside the gene matches: 11. The CDR3 loop spans 17 amino acids. Germline-derived CDR1 and CDR2 are MNHNY and SVGAGI (reference sequence). The DNA for the CDR3 is TGTGCCAGCAGTCCGGGACTAGCGGGGGTCCCCGCACACGAGCAGTACTTC. Its protein is CASSPGLAGVPAHEQYF.

The chain links TRBV27 to TRBJ2-7; D is possibly TRBD1 (6 bases). Germline assignment: CDR1 MNHEY and CDR2 SMNVEV (reference sequence). V was trimmed by 6 bases and J by 0 bases, leaving 12 bases between them. The CDR3 runs 14 residues. The CDR3 region is CASRKGQSSYEQYF. The CDR3 coding sequence is TGTGCCAGCAGGAAAGGACAGAGCTCCTACGAGCAGTACTTC.

The CDR3 protein is CASSRRVSRQPQHF. The CDR3 DNA follows: TGTGCCAGTAGTAGGCGGGTTTCAAGGCAGCCCCAGCATTTT. V is TRBV19 and J is TRBJ1-5; D gene unclear. CDR1 is LNHDA, CDR2 SQIVND, per germline (reference sequence). The ends were cut back, 4 bases at V and 7 bases at J, with 14 bases in the middle. This CDR3 is built from 14 residues.

The chain is built from TRBV12-3 or TRBV12-4 and TRBJ1-2; 10 positions agree with TRBD1. The CDR3 covers 13 residues. V was pared by 1 base and J by 7 bases, with 0 bases of the junction left unmatched. The CDR3 nucleotides are TGTGCCAGCAGTTTAGGGGACAGGGGTGGCTACACCTTC. Translated: CASSLGDRGGYTF.

The chain recombines TRBV6-1 with TRBJ1-6; 10 nucleotides align to TRBD1. Germline CDR1 is MNHNS and CDR2 is SASEGT. CDR3 size: 17 residues. The V segment lost 4 bases and the J segment 1 base; nucleotides outside the gene matches: 4. The DNA of the CDR3 is TGTGCCAGCAGTGGAGACAGGGGGCAGTCCTATAATTCACCCCTCCACTTT. Residues: CASSGDRGQSYNSPLHF.

The chain employs TRBV11-2 and TRBJ2-1; 12 bases are a match to TRBD2. Germline V gene sequence: CDR1 SGHAT, CDR2 FQNNGV. This CDR3 comprises 16 residues. The V gene end was trimmed by 2 bases and the J gene end by 9 bases; junction bases not matched to a gene: 8. CDR3 region: CASSLLSSGGALEQFF. CDR3 nucleotides: TGTGCCAGCAGCTTACTTTCTAGCGGGGGGGCCCTTGAGCAGTTCTTC.

This clone came up once. The V call is TRBV7-2, the J call TRBJ1-4; 8 nucleotides line up with TRBD1. Germline V lookup: CDR1 SGHTA, CDR2 FQGNSA. The length of the CDR3 is 15 residues. The V segment lost 5 bases and the J segment 7 bases; nucleotides outside the gene matches: 9. The CDR3 DNA sequence: TGTGCCAGCAGCCTCTGGGCCAGGGGGCCTGAAAAACTGTTTTTT. It yields the protein CASSLWARGPEKLFF.

The rearrangement uses TRBV5-1 and TRBJ2-1; D unclear. Trimming took off 3 bases at V and 10 bases at J, with 11 bases between the two ends. Looked up from germline, CDR1 is SGHRS and CDR2 is YFSETQ. CDR3 length: 12 residues. The CDR3 DNA follows: TGCGCCAGCAGCTCGACGGGTCCAGAGCAGTTCTTC. This codes for CASSSTGPEQFF.